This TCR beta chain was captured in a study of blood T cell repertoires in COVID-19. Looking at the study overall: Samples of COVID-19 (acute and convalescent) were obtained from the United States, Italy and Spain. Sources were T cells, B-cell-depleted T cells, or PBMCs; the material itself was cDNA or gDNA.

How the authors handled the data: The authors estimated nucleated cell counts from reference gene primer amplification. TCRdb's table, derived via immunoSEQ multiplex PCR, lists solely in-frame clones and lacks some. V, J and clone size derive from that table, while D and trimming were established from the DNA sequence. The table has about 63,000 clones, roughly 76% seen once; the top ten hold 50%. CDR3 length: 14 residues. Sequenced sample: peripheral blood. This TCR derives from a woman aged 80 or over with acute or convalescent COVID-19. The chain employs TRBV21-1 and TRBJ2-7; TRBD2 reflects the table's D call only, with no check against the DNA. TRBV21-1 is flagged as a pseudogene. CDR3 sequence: CASSKDLAAYEQYF. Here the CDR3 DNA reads TGTGCCAGCAGCAAAGACCTAGCGGCTTACGAGCAGTACTTC.